This T cell receptor (beta chain) was sequenced for a study of cytomegalovirus exposure and HLA in healthy donors. Produced via immunoSEQ multiplex PCR; TCRdb's table is partial and in-frame only. The data contain roughly 56,000 clones, 85% to 95% of them seen just once; the ten biggest clones take up over 1.5%. Worth noting for this clone: What it recognizes is unknown.

The CDR3 is 14 amino acids. Germline-derived CDR1 and CDR2 are MNHEY and SVGAGI. Trimming cost V 6 bases and J 6 bases; bases outside gene matches: 8. Points from the study as a whole: The study designated 150 to 200 TCR beta chains cytomegalovirus-associated. With high specificity and sensitivity, the classifier reportedly diagnosed cytomegalovirus status.

The specimen sequenced was PBMCs. The chain links TRBV6-5 to TRBJ1-1, with 9 positions matching TRBD1. The source is a woman between 18 and 30 years old in good health and CMV-seropositive. The CDR3 DNA sequence: TGTGCCAGCAGCACCGGGACAGGGTTCTCTGAAGCTTTCTTT. Protein product: CASSTGTGFSEAFF.